Listed here are 16 T cell receptor beta chains from one sample, sequenced in a study of blood T cell repertoires in COVID-19. Measured with immunoSEQ multiplex PCR; TCRdb has only the in-frame clones, and not every one. The sample consists of more than 200,000 clones, more than 70% of them appearing once. Sequenced: peripheral blood. These receptor sequences come from a man in his forties or fifties with active or convalescent COVID-19.

This clone was observed a single time. The J gene is TRBJ2-1, the V gene TRBV7-9; 7 nucleotides match TRBD2. Germline assignment: CDR1 SEHNR and CDR2 FQNEAQ (reference sequence). V shed 5 bases and J 3 bases; nucleotides not matched to a gene: 7. This CDR3 has 15 amino acids. In DNA, the CDR3 is TGTGCCAGCAGCCGCGGGCTAGCGGACTACAATGAGCAGTTCTTC. Its protein product is CASSRGLADYNEQFF.

The V and J genes are TRBV4-1 and TRBJ2-1; tentative D call: TRBD2 (6 bases). Per germline, CDR1 MGHRA and CDR2 YSYEKL. Trimming left V 0 bases short and J 8 bases short, with 17 bases between. This CDR3 is 16 amino acids long. CDR3: CASSQDLASAFHEQFF. CDR3 coding DNA: TGCGCCAGCAGCCAAGATCTGGCTAGCGCTTTCCATGAGCAGTTCTTC.

The chain employs TRBV19 and TRBJ1-5; 12 bases are shared with TRBD1. This CDR3 has 15 amino acids. The junction had 4 bases not matched to a gene; V was cut back by 6 bases and J by 4 bases. In germline, CDR1 is LNHDA, CDR2 SQIVND (reference sequence). The CDR3 DNA reads as TGTGCCAGTAGATCGGGACAGGGGGCGAATCAGCCCCAGCATTTT. Translation gives CASRSGQGANQPQHF.

The rearrangement links TRBV7-8 to TRBJ2-2; a possible D gene is TRBD1 (6 bases). Germline CDR1 reads SGHVS; CDR2 reads FQNEAQ. Trimming left V 5 bases short and J 1 base short, with 8 bases between. The CDR3 sequence is 14 residues long. CDR3 amino acids: CASSQQGNTGELFF. The CDR3 nucleotides read TGTGCCAGCAGCCAACAGGGGAACACCGGGGAGCTGTTTTTT.

The chain combines TRBV30 with TRBJ1-2; D is unclear. Germline V gives CDR1 GTSNPN, CDR2 SVGIG (reference sequence). Trimming stripped 7 bases from V and 0 bases from J, with 15 bases between. This CDR3 comprises 14 residues. The chain's CDR3 is CALTGITANYGYTF. CDR3 DNA: TGTGCCTTAACCGGGATAACAGCTAACTATGGCTACACCTTC.

Only a few counts were recorded for this clone. The V and J genes are TRBV15 and TRBJ1-2; 11 bases are a match to TRBD1. The CDR3 is 16 amino acids. Germline V gene lookup returns CDR1 LNHNV and CDR2 YYDKDF (reference sequence). The J segment lost 7 bases and the V segment lost 2 bases, leaving 9 bases of the junction unmatched. CDR3 coding DNA: TGTGCCACCAGCAGAAATGAAGCCGGGACAGGGGGTGGCTACACCTTC. Translation: CATSRNEAGTGGGYTF.

This clone appeared once. This rearrangement joins TRBV10-3 to TRBJ2-5, with 9 bases fitting TRBD2. Per germline, CDR1 ENHRY and CDR2 SYGVKD. Losses at the gene ends were 6 bases for V and 2 bases for J; bases not matched to a gene: 1. This CDR3 is 13 amino acids long. DNA of the CDR3: TGTGCCATCAGAGCGGGGGGACAAGAGACCCAGTACTTC. Amino acids: CAIRAGGQETQYF.

V gene TRBV7-9 combines with J gene TRBJ1-1, with TRBD1 matching 7 bases. This CDR3 contains 15 residues. The germline gives CDR1 SEHNR, CDR2 FQNEAQ (reference sequence). With 5 bases clipped from V and 4 bases from J, the junction kept 10 bases outside the gene matches. This CDR3 reads CASSPPRGQVTEAFF. The CDR3 nucleotides are TGTGCCAGCAGCCCGCCTCGCGGACAGGTCACTGAAGCTTTCTTT.

In this sample, this clone turned up a few times. The chain uses TRBV7-9 and TRBJ2-7; D is perhaps TRBD2 (6 bases). This CDR3 contains 15 residues. V was clipped by 5 bases and J by 2 bases, with 16 bases between them. Germline CDR1 is SEHNR and CDR2 is FQNEAQ (reference sequence). In DNA, the CDR3 is TGTGCCAGCAGCGGCAATGGAGGGGACCCCTACGAGCAGTACTTC. This translates into CASSGNGGDPYEQYF.

The table lists this clone with a few counts. DNA for the CDR3: TGTGCCAGCAGCTTAGTAGCGGGGACCTACAATGAGCAGTTCTTC. Its translation: CASSLVAGTYNEQFF. The chain joins TRBV7-8 to TRBJ2-1; 8 bases map to TRBD2. Germline assignment: CDR1 SGHVS and CDR2 FQNEAQ. Unmatched junction bases numbered 1, after V lost 1 base and J lost 2 bases. The CDR3 has 15 amino acids.

The chain employs TRBV6-2 or TRBV6-3 and TRBJ1-1; 11 bases align to TRBD1. After removal of 2 bases from V and 1 base from J, the junction contained 6 bases not matched to a gene. The V gene's germline CDR1 is MNHEY and CDR2 SVGEGT. The CDR3 has 17 residues. CDR3 bases: TGTGCCAGCAGTTACCGGGGACAGGGGGTTAGGAACACTGAAGCTTTCTTT. Its protein product is CASSYRGQGVRNTEAFF.

In its sample, this clone was seen a few times. The rearrangement links TRBV4-1 to TRBJ2-1, with D unclear. The CDR3 runs 12 residues. Germline CDR1 MGHRA, CDR2 YSYEKL. V lost 3 bases, J lost 9 bases, and 9 bases lay in between. The CDR3 reads CASSHLSGEQFF. CDR3 in DNA: TGCGCCAGCAGCCACCTATCGGGTGAGCAGTTCTTC.

The chain combines TRBV14 with TRBJ1-3; 7 positions agree with TRBD1. The CDR3 length is 17 residues. V lost 0 bases and J lost 4; bases outside the gene matches: 9. The V gene's germline CDR1 is SGHDN and CDR2 FVKESK. CDR3 protein: CASSQEPTGVRGNTIYF. CDR3 nucleotide sequence: TGTGCCAGCAGCCAAGAACCCACAGGGGTTAGGGGAAACACCATATATTTT.

J is TRBJ1-1 and V is TRBV7-9; TRBD1 matches 8 bases. Germline CDR1 SEHNR, CDR2 FQNEAQ (reference sequence). V lost 4 bases to trimming and J lost 5 bases; unmatched junction nucleotides: 9. The CDR3 has 15 amino acids. CDR3 sequence (DNA): TGTGCCAGCAGCTCCTCCCCGGGACAGGCAACTGAAGCTTTCTTT. This gives the protein CASSSSPGQATEAFF.

Only one count was recorded for this clone. The chain has TRBV6-1 and TRBJ1-6, with 11 nucleotides matching TRBD1. Trimming took 0 bases from V and 3 from J; bases not matched to a gene: 1. Germline CDR1 is MNHNS and CDR2 is SASEGT. This CDR3 is 17 amino acids long. The CDR3, as DNA: TGTGCCAGCAGTGAAGCGGGACAGGGGGTCTATAATTCACCCCTCCACTTT. As protein: CASSEAGQGVYNSPLHF.

The CDR3 coding sequence is TGTGCCAGCTCAATACAGGGGAGCGGCTACACCTTC. It is translated as CASSIQGSGYTF. The chain couples TRBV18 to TRBJ1-2; 7 nucleotides align to TRBD1. This CDR3 is built from 12 residues. The ends lost 5 bases at V and 8 bases at J; junction bases unmatched: 5. Germline lookup yields CDR1 KGHSH and CDR2 LQKENI.